Presented here are 26 T cell receptor beta chains from one specimen sequenced in a study of T cells in Graves' hyperthyroidism and ophthalmopathy. TCR beta CDR3 sequences were amplified from RNA transcripts. The primer set for the first-round RT-PCR of the TCR CDR3 was HTBI. TCRdb analysed the multiplex PCR reads with MiXCR anew, one entry per CDR3 protein. The sample records about half a million distinct CDR3 sequences, around 21% being singletons. The specimen sequenced was blood. These receptors were collected from a man younger than 30 with Graves' hyperthyroidism.

The chain joins TRBV30 to TRBJ1-1, with D possibly matching TRBD1 (5 bases). This CDR3 contains 12 residues. V was cut by 3 bases and J by 3 bases, with 8 bases left in between. CDR1 is GTSNPN, CDR2 SVGIG, per germline (reference sequence). CDR3 amino acids: CAWRLGDTEAFF. In DNA form, the CDR3 reads TGTGCCTGGAGATTGGGGGACACTGAAGCTTTCTTT.

The sample holds a few counts of this clonotype. The chain joins TRBV6-1 to TRBJ1-2, with 9 bases matching TRBD1. V trimming: 5 bases; J trimming: 6 bases; junction bases outside the gene matches: 4. In germline, CDR1 is MNHNS, CDR2 SASEGT. The CDR3 length is 13 residues. DNA for the CDR3: TGTGCCAGCAGTAAGCGACAGGGGGATGGCTACACCTTC. It is translated as CASSKRQGDGYTF.

The V and J genes are TRBV6-1 and TRBJ1-5; 7 bases fit TRBD1. The CDR3 sequence is 18 residues long. Germline loops: CDR1 MNHNS, CDR2 SASEGT. The J segment lost 0 bases and the V segment lost 4 bases, leaving 12 bases of the junction unmatched. The CDR3 loop is CASSANEGTADSNQPQHF. The CDR3, as DNA: TGTGCCAGCAGTGCCAACGAAGGGACAGCAGATAGCAATCAGCCCCAGCATTTT.

The sample holds many counts of this clonotype. V and J are TRBV15 and TRBJ2-7; tentative D call: TRBD1 (7 bases). The CDR3 is 17 amino acids. The germline V gene has CDR1 LNHNV and CDR2 YYDKDF (reference sequence). Trimming shortened V by 0 bases and J by 1 base, and 16 bases separated the two germline ends. Here the CDR3 reads CATSRDSRQGGSYEQYF. The CDR3 nucleotides read TGTGCCACCAGCAGAGATTCCCGACAGGGAGGATCCTACGAGCAGTACTTC.

This clonotype occurred many times. The rearrangement uses TRBV7-7 and TRBJ1-5; 7 bases align to TRBD1. Germline V gene data show CDR1 as SSHAT and CDR2 as FNYEAQ (reference sequence). The CDR3 is 16 amino acids. V shed 4 bases, J shed 2 bases, and the junction held 8 bases outside the gene matches. The CDR3 loop is CASSCTGTEGNQPQHF. CDR3 sequence (DNA): TGTGCCAGCAGCTGCACCGGGACAGAGGGCAATCAGCCCCAGCATTTT. The full variable domain, its missing parts supplied by reference TRBV7-7 and TRBJ1-5, is GAGVSQSPRYKVTKRGQDVTLRCDPISSHATLYWYQQALGQGPEFLTYFNYEAQPDKSGLPSDRFSAERPEGSISTLTIQRTEQRDSAMYRCASSCTGTEGNQPQHFGDGTRLSIL.

The chain employs TRBV11-3 and TRBJ2-5; 10 bases agree with TRBD1. Germline V CDR1 and CDR2: SGHNT, YENEEA. The CDR3 consists of 17 residues. After removal of 4 bases from V and 1 base from J, the junction contained 9 bases not matched to a gene. The DNA of the CDR3 is TGTGCCAGCAGCTCCCACCGGGACAGGGGTCTCCAAGAGACCCAGTACTTC. Translated: CASSSHRDRGLQETQYF.

The J gene is TRBJ1-5, the V gene TRBV12-3 or TRBV12-4; 10 bases match TRBD1. The CDR3 totals 16 residues. Losses at the gene ends were 3 bases for V and 1 base for J; bases not matched to a gene: 3. CDR3 DNA sequence: TGTGCCAGCAGTTTTGGACAGGGGGGGAGCAATCAGCCCCAGCATTTT. Its protein product is CASSFGQGGSNQPQHF.

This clonotype was observed at least ten times. The gene calls are TRBV15 and TRBJ1-2; D is perhaps TRBD1 (5 bases). Germline V gene sequence: CDR1 LNHNV, CDR2 YYDKDF (reference sequence). V dropped 2 bases and J dropped 6 bases, with 13 bases sitting between them. The CDR3 has 14 amino acids. The CDR3 DNA reads TGTGCCACCAGCAGACAGGGAGAGAATAATGGCTACACCTTC. Encoded protein: CATSRQGENNGYTF.

The gene calls are TRBV5-1 and TRBJ1-2; D is unresolved. V was clipped by 0 bases and J by 0 bases, with 12 bases between them. CDR1 SGHRS and CDR2 YFSETQ come from the germline V gene. This CDR3 region has 16 residues. CDR3 loop: CASSLGGNTANYGYTF. The CDR3 region has the DNA TGCGCCAGCAGCTTGGGCGGGAATACGGCTAACTATGGCTACACCTTC. The whole variable domain, filled in from reference TRBV5-1 and TRBJ1-2, reads KAGVTQTPRYLIKTRGQQVTLSCSPISGHRSVSWYQQTPGQGLQFLFEYFSETQRNKGNFPGRFSGRQFSNSRSEMNVSTLELGDSALYLCASSLGGNTANYGYTFGSGTRLTVV.

This clonotype was picked up a small number of times. The V and J genes are TRBV19 and TRBJ2-7; possibly TRBD2 for D (5 bases). Germline CDR1 is LNHDA and CDR2 is SQIVND (reference sequence). The CDR3 is made up of 14 amino acids. Trimming removed 5 bases from V and 6 bases from J, with 17 bases in between. DNA of the CDR3: TGTGCCAGTAGTTACCCGACCCCCGAGGGCGAGCAGTACTTC. It is translated as CASSYPTPEGEQYF.

This clonotype has at least ten counts. The chain uses TRBV30 and TRBJ1-5; tentative D call: TRBD1 (5 bases). The V end was cut by 0 bases, the J end by 3 bases, with 12 bases between. The germline CDR1 and CDR2 sequences are GTSNPN and SVGIG (reference sequence). The CDR3 loop spans 15 amino acids. This CDR3 reads CAWSVGGHPNQPQHF. The DNA of the CDR3 is TGTGCCTGGAGTGTCGGAGGACATCCCAATCAGCCCCAGCATTTT.

This clonotype was seen once. At one of its ends the junction is not consistent with the germline gene, which may arise from a read error. V is TRBV15 and J is TRBJ2-5; weak D call: TRBD2 (5 bases). Germline V gene lookup returns CDR1 LNHNV and CDR2 YYDKDF (reference sequence). The CDR3 is 17 amino acids. CDR3 region: CATSGEEAVLELETQYF. The CDR3 bases are TGTGCCACCAGCGGAGAGGAGGCTGTCTTGGAGTTAGAGACCCAGTACTTC.

The table lists this clonotype with a few counts. This chain joins TRBV6-5 and TRBJ2-5; TRBD1 is a possible D gene (5 bases). Trimming stripped 0 bases from V and 9 bases from J, with 11 bases between. CDR1 and CDR2 from the germline V gene are MNHEY and SVGAGI. The CDR3 length is 13 residues. CDR3 sequence (DNA): TGTGCCAGCAGTTACTCAGGAGAAGGGGCCCAGTACTTC. This sequence encodes CASSYSGEGAQYF.

This clonotype was observed many times. The genes are TRBV6-2 or TRBV6-3 and TRBJ1-1; weak D call: TRBD1 (6 bases). This CDR3 spans 13 amino acids. V was pared by 8 bases and J by 1 base, with 11 bases between. Germline-derived CDR1 and CDR2 are MNHEY and SVGEGT. The CDR3 spells CASALGQNTEAFF. The CDR3, as DNA: TGTGCCAGCGCCCTGGGACAGAACACTGAAGCTTTCTTT.

This clonotype was counted only a few times. The rearrangement joins TRBV6-2 or TRBV6-3 to TRBJ1-6, with unresolved D. V shed 5 bases and J shed 5 bases, with 19 bases lying between them. This CDR3 is built from 17 residues. From germline, CDR1 is MNHEY and CDR2 SVGEGT. The CDR3 sequence: CASSVPGHRLNNSPLHF. The CDR3 DNA reads TGTGCCAGCAGTGTGCCGGGCCACCGTCTCAATAATTCACCCCTCCACTTT.

This clonotype has at least ten counts. The chain carries TRBV11-2 and TRBJ1-3; D remains ambiguous. Per germline, CDR1 SGHAT and CDR2 FQNNGV. CDR3 length: 16 amino acids. Trimming took off 5 bases at V and 0 bases at J, with 14 bases between the two ends. This CDR3 reads CASSGSGSNSGNTIYF. The CDR3 DNA reads TGTGCCAGCAGCGGATCCGGCAGCAACTCTGGAAACACCATATATTTT.

The table lists this clonotype with a few counts. The chain is built from TRBV13 and TRBJ1-2; TRBD1 matches at 9 bases. The ends lost 4 bases at V and 4 bases at J; junction bases unmatched: 7. Germline V gene sequence: CDR1 PRHDT, CDR2 FYEKMQ (reference sequence). The length of the CDR3 is 15 residues. CDR3 in amino acids: CASSSVQGAVYGYTF. CDR3 DNA: TGTGCCAGCAGCTCCGTACAGGGGGCTGTCTATGGCTACACCTTC.

This clonotype was detected only a few times. One base away lies a much larger clone, so this may be a sequencing read error. This chain joins TRBV4-2 and TRBJ2-7; TRBD1 aligns across 8 bases. V dropped 4 bases and J dropped 0; count of bases not matched to a gene: 5. Germline values: CDR1 LGHNA, CDR2 YNFKEQ. The CDR3 has 15 amino acids. CDR3 sequence (DNA): TGTGCCAGCAGCCGGGGACAGGAGAGCTCCTACGAGCAGTACTTC. Translating gives CASSRGQESSYEQYF.

This clonotype has a count of ten or more. The chain's CDR3 is CASSAPDRNQETQYF. For the CDR3, the DNA is TGTGCCAGCAGCGCCCCGGACAGAAACCAAGAGACCCAGTACTTC. The V call is TRBV7-9, the J call TRBJ2-5, with D perhaps matching TRBD1 (6 bases). V lost 5 bases and J 0 bases, leaving 13 bases between the germline ends. Germline V gene data show CDR1 as SEHNR and CDR2 as FQNEAQ (reference sequence). This CDR3 region has 15 residues.

Ten or more counts support this clonotype. The chain couples TRBV15 to TRBJ1-1; no firm D call. The CDR3 has 14 amino acids. The germline CDR1 and CDR2 sequences are LNHNV and YYDKDF (reference sequence). V shed 6 bases and J shed 1 base, with 12 bases lying between them. The CDR3 reads CATRSQPPNTEAFF. The CDR3 DNA is TGTGCCACCAGGAGTCAGCCACCGAACACTGAAGCTTTCTTT.

This clonotype was observed many times. The chain carries TRBV19 and TRBJ2-2, with no clear D. CDR1 is LNHDA, CDR2 SQIVND, per germline (reference sequence). CDR3 length: 15 residues. Trimming shortened V by 0 bases and J by 7 bases, and 12 bases separated the two germline ends. This CDR3 reads CASSIDLRAFGELFF. DNA of the CDR3: TGTGCCAGTAGTATAGATCTTCGAGCTTTCGGGGAGCTGTTTTTT.

As to this clonotype: This may be a read error: a much more frequent sequence differs by one nucleotide. This chain links TRBV7-6 with TRBJ2-5, with D perhaps being TRBD1 or TRBD2 (6 bases each). Germline V gene data show CDR1 as SGHVS and CDR2 as FNYEAQ. This CDR3 comprises 15 residues. The CDR3 spells CASSVGGPQQETKYF. For the CDR3, the DNA is TGTGCCAGCAGCGTAGGGGGGCCGCAACAAGAGACCAAGTACTTC.

The chain carries TRBV15 and TRBJ2-2; D is undetermined. The CDR3 loop spans 13 amino acids. V was cut by 1 base and J by 6 bases, with 6 bases left in between. Germline-derived CDR1 and CDR2 are LNHNV and YYDKDF (reference sequence). Here the CDR3 reads CATSRAVPGELFF. The CDR3 coding sequence is TGTGCCACCAGCAGAGCAGTGCCCGGGGAGCTGTTTTTT.

Ten or more counts support this clonotype. CDR3 sequence: CASRGRVRGNQPQHF. For the CDR3, the DNA is TGTGCCAGCAGGGGAAGGGTGCGGGGCAATCAGCCCCAGCATTTT. V and J are TRBV2 and TRBJ1-5; D not certain. CDR1 and CDR2 (germline): SNHLY, FYNNEI. The CDR3 spans 15 residues. The V end lost 6 bases, the J end lost 2 bases, and 14 bases lay between the germline ends.

This clonotype was seen ten or more times. The V call is TRBV6-1, the J call TRBJ2-3, with D perhaps TRBD1 or TRBD2 (5 bases each). CDR3 length: 14 residues. The V and J ends lost 3 bases and 2 bases respectively, with 9 bases between them. CDR1 is MNHNS, CDR2 SASEGT, per germline. Here the CDR3 DNA reads TGTGCCAGCAGTGAGGGACGGGACACAGATACGCAGTATTTT. This gives the protein CASSEGRDTDTQYF.

Many counts were recorded for this clonotype. This rearrangement joins TRBV12-3 or TRBV12-4 to TRBJ1-2, with D hard to call. This CDR3 spans 15 amino acids. The germline V and J ends were trimmed by 7 bases and 0 bases, with 15 bases remaining between them. CDR3 nucleotides: TGTGCCAGCACCAAACCCGAGGGAGCTAACTATGGCTACACCTTC. Translating gives CASTKPEGANYGYTF.